This TCR beta chain was recovered during a study of human T cells and chemical hapten exposure (dated by TCRdb to the early 2020s). Regarding the study in general: For sensitization, 2% DPC in acetone was applied to a 2 cm by 2 cm area of upper inner arm skin. Blood was sampled from patients pre-sensitization (week 0) and at 2, 6 and about 24 weeks after DPC sensitization. The study tracked peripheral blood TCR repertoire changes in vivo during primary and secondary sensitization to the hapten diphenylcyclopropenone (DPC) in alopecia patients. The mostly female patient cohort included alopecia areata with under or over 50% scalp involvement, alopecia totalis and alopecia universalis. Twenty-nine alopecia patients provided blood for TCR sequencing at one to four time points (pre-sensitization, 2, 6 and 24 weeks). Patch testing was performed on the upper back with Finn chambers containing 0.01% DPC, and the patch tests were scored after 6 days according to International Contact Dermatitis Research Group standards. Throughout the roughly 24-week study period, patients were also given weekly therapeutic DPC doses on the scalp. Libraries were combined into a pool for sequencing, and differences in TCR yield between samples came mainly from small differences in library volumes within the pool.

Library preparation attached unique molecular identifiers to individual cDNA molecules for quantitative, reproducible TCR counting. For every blood RNA sample, sequencing covered both the TCR alpha and TCR beta chains. The source study handled its data this way. The median number of TCRs per sample was around 96,000, ranging from about 23,224 to 690,600. The Decombinator software suite was used to annotate the V, J and CDR3 of the TCR reads. To make PS versus PT1 abundance plots, every sample was subsampled to the same number of TCRs (28,000). Expanded TCRs were defined as absent before sensitization and observed at least eight times at the 2-week time point. TCRdb reanalyzed the raw reads on its own, using fastp at Q25 for trimming and MiXCR for clone calling, and kept in-frame beta chains. All rows with the same CDR3 protein become a single entry with the most common DNA and genes. The V and J calls here are based on TCRdb, not the publication. The sample table lists 880 or so distinct CDR3 sequences, 64% of them with a count of one. Less than 8% of the sample goes to the ten largest clones.

Of note for this clonotype: Its antigen specificity is not known. Qualities for individual bases were not recorded, and no much larger clone is one base off.

Trimming removed 5 bases from V and 4 bases from J, leaving 15 bases between the germline ends. The CDR3 sequence holds 15 residues, the cysteine and phenylalanine included. Kept here is only the CDR3 DNA, which spans 45 bases and is read in frame from base 1. What the research found in general, with its limitations: Expanded TCRs formed significantly more large CDR3 similarity clusters than pre-sensitization or healthy control sets, consistent with antigen-driven responses. Because all patients had alopecia, a presumed autoimmune disease, the immune response of the patients might differ from that of healthy individuals. Patch test score was positively correlated with the number of PT1 expanded TCRs, with significance at thresholds 8, 16 and 32 but not at 4. No change with DPC sensitization was found in the number of TCRs above 1 in 1000 frequency, and no evidence of global repertoire structure alterations was found. After repeated subsampling, the strength of the expansion versus patch-test correlation and the threshold at which it became significant changed.

Read against the paper, the sample's treatment or condition label means: therapeutic diphenylcyclopropenone sensitization with weekly scalp DPC. At each patch-test visit, blood was drawn before the patch test was applied. Patients were considered eligible if aged 18 to 70, diagnosed with alopecia and deemed suitable for DPC therapy, and patients were excluded if pregnant. Total RNA was extracted from unfractionated whole blood collected in Tempus Blood RNA tubes. The chain uses TRBV12-3 or TRBV12-4 and TRBJ2-4, with the D segment identity uncertain. The receptor was derived from an adult with alopecia areata. Some clones in this sample may be carry-over from other donors' samples. This table probably holds off-target reads from a library built for another chain. Material: whole blood, obtained before DPC sensitization or 2, 6, or about 24 weeks after (not recorded which). In nucleotide form, the sequence is TGTGCCAGCAGTAGACCGGGCCAGCTTAAAAACATTCAGTACTTC. This translates into CASSRPGQLKNIQYF.